These T cell receptor beta chains were read from a single sample in a study of blood T cell repertoires in COVID-19. TCRdb's copy holds only in-frame clones and misses some; the assay was immunoSEQ multiplex PCR. The sample includes around 150,000 clones, 84% of them seen just once. The sequenced material came from peripheral blood. Every receptor here comes from a woman aged 45-60 years in a cohort sampled during active or convalescent COVID-19. The CDR3 runs from the conserved cysteine through the conserved F or W. The D gene is left open where the match is weak. The size of a clone is reported for some rows only, either as once, few or many, or as a class for expanded clones.

>TRBV30|TRBD1|-|TRBJ2-3
TGTGCCTGGGGCCGACAGGGGGCAGATACGCAGTATTTT
CAWGRQGADTQYF
>TRBV19|TRBD1|-|TRBJ1-5
TGTGCCAGTAGACCACAGGGGGCGGTGCCCCAGCATTTT
CASRPQGAVPQHF
>TRBV5-1|TRBD1|-|TRBJ1-6
TGCGCCAGCAGCTCGACAGGGCTTAATTCACCCCTCCACTTT
CASSSTGLNSPLHF
>TRBV7-2|-|-|TRBJ2-1
TGTGCCAGCAGCCAGCCTACGGAGTACAATGAGCAGTTCTTC
CASSQPTEYNEQFF
>TRBV5-1|-|-|TRBJ2-2
TGCGCCAGCAGCTGGGTACAGGGGAACACCGGGGAGCTGTTTTTT
CASSWVQGNTGELFF
>TRBV7-8|-|-|TRBJ2-5
TGTGCCAGCAGCTTATTCTCTAGCATCGGGGAGACCCAGTACTTC
CASSLFSSIGETQYF
>TRBV6-5|-|-|TRBJ2-2
TGTGCCAGCAGTTACGGGGGGACCGGGGAGCTGTTTTTT
CASSYGGTGELFF
>TRBV7-2|-|-|TRBJ1-1
TGTGCCAGCAGCTTAGTGGTCCACATGAACACTGAAGCTTTCTTT
CASSLVVHMNTEAFF
>TRBV7-8|-|-|TRBJ1-5
TGTGCCAGCAGCTTAGCGGTGGGGACAAACGGGCAGCCCCAGCATTTT
CASSLAVGTNGQPQHF
>TRBV9|-|-|TRBJ1-5
TGTGCCAGCAGCGTAGGGGCGGGAAGGCAGCCCCAGCATTTT
CASSVGAGRQPQHF
>TRBV11-1|-|-|TRBJ2-5
TGTGCCAGCTCCCCCAGGTCGCAAGAGACCCAGTACTTC
CASSPRSQETQYF
>TRBV7-2|-|few|TRBJ1-2
TGTGCCAGCAGCTTGGGCCGGGGCTACACCTTC
CASSLGRGYTF
>TRBV9|TRBD2|-|TRBJ2-3
TGTGCCAGCAGCCGCGTTGCGGCGGGAGCAGATACGCAGTATTTT
CASSRVAAGADTQYF
>TRBV7-9|TRBD2|few|TRBJ2-7
TGTGCCAGCAGCTTAAGAGCGGGGGGCGTGTACGAGCAGTACTTC
CASSLRAGGVYEQYF
>TRBV11-1|-|-|TRBJ1-4
TGTGCCAGCAGCAGAAACATGAATGAAAAACTGTTTTTT
CASSRNMNEKLFF
>TRBV19|TRBD1|-|TRBJ1-2
TGTGCATCCGGGCCTGAAGGGGGCGCGAATGGCTACACCTTC
CASGPEGGANGYTF
>TRBV27|-|-|TRBJ1-1
TGTGCCAGCAGCATGGGGGGTCCGAACACTGAAGCTTTCTTT
CASSMGGPNTEAFF
>TRBV30|TRBD2|once|TRBJ2-1
TGTGCCCGGACTCCGACTAGCGGGGGCTGGTACAATGAGCAGTTCTTC
CARTPTSGGWYNEQFF
>TRBV27|-|-|TRBJ1-1
TGTGCCAGCAGTACCCGGACTCGGGGTGAACACACTGAAGCTTTCTTT
CASSTRTRGEHTEAFF
>TRBV5-4|TRBD1|-|TRBJ1-3
TGTGCCAGCAGCTCCGGGACAGGGGTGGCTGGAAACACCATATATTTT
CASSSGTGVAGNTIYF
>TRBV4-3|-|-|TRBJ2-3
TGCGCCAGCAGCCAAGCCAGATCAGATACGCAGTATTTT
CASSQARSDTQYF
>TRBV3-1/TRBV3-2|-|-|TRBJ1-5
TGTGCCAGCAGCCAAGAGTCCCGGACGGGAGAGGGTACGCCCCAGCATTTT
CASSQESRTGEGTPQHF